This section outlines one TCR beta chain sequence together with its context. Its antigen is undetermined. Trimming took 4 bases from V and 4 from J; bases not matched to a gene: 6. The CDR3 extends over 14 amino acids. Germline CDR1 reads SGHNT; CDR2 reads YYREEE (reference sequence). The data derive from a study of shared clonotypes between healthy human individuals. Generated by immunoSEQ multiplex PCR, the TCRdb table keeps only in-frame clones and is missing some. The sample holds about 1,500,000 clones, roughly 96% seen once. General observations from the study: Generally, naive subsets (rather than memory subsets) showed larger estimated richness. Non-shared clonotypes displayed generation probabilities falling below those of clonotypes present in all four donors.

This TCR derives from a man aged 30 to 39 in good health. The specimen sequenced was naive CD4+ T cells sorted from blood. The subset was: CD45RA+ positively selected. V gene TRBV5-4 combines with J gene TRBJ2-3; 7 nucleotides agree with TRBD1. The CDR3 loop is CASSQGGASDTQYF. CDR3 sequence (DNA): TGTGCCAGCAGCCAAGGGGGCGCCTCAGATACGCAGTATTTT.